This entry features one T cell receptor (beta chain) sequence. As yet, its antigen is unknown. This record belongs to a study of vaccination and CD4 T cells after COVID-19. On the study more broadly: The cells in question were stimulated using overlapping spike peptides derived from SARS-CoV-2, HCoV-NL63, HCoV-OC43 and HCoV-229E.

The Oncomine TCR Beta short-read assay generated sequence data from the DNA of cultured CD4+ T cells. TCRdb redid the calling of the PCR reads with MiXCR, one entry per CDR3 protein. The data show approximately 20,000 distinct CDR3 sequences, about 80% seen once. This sample's treatment: roughly 11-day PBMC culture with coronavirus spike peptide pools or control peptides (ViraFEST assay). Culture conditions combined two million PBMCs per well with 10 IU/ml IL-2 and around 10 ug/ml peptide pools. This TCR came from a human donor who received a COVID-19 vaccine. Sequenced here: CD4+ T cells from blood, cultured in vitro, sampled after SARS-CoV-2 vaccination.

DNA of the CDR3: TGTGCCACCAGTGATTTGAACCCCCCAGATACGCAGTATTTT. Translated: CATSDLNPPDTQYF. The chain has TRBV24-1 and TRBJ2-3; D not resolved. Germline values: CDR1 KGHDR, CDR2 SFDVKD. The CDR3 contains 14 residues. Deletions cut 0 bases from V and 4 bases from J, with 7 bases between.